This TCR beta chain was found in a study of T cell responses to AZD1222 COVID-19 vaccine. Study context: Second-dose schedules of about 4 or about 12 weeks were combined.

TCRdb's copy holds only in-frame clones and misses some; the assay was immunoSEQ multiplex PCR. The sample shows around 130,000 clones, around 94% of them seen only once. As to this clone: Its specificity is unknown.

Study findings and constraints: Vaccine-associated CD4 TCRs spanned spike, dominant at 160-218 and 743-854. White British donors predominated, females outnumbered males, and clonal diversity was possibly underestimated. Sampled repertoires all dated from after the peak T cell response.

This CDR3 spans 12 amino acids. The ends were cut back, 5 bases at V and 2 bases at J, with 6 bases in the middle. Germline V CDR1 and CDR2: SNHLY, FYNNEI. The V gene is TRBV2, the J gene TRBJ2-5; D not certain. This TCR came from an adult in good health. Sequencing used peripheral blood, obtained on day 0 of AZD1222 vaccination. CDR3 in DNA: TGTGCCAGCAGTACCTTACAAGAGACCCAGTACTTC. Protein product: CASSTLQETQYF.